This T cell receptor beta chain originates from a study of cytomegalovirus exposure and HLA in healthy donors. General study findings and limits: Presence/absence analyses supposed approximately even sequencing depth among donors. Researchers catalogued about 150 TCR beta chains as cytomegalovirus-associated. CMV serostatus alone was available as immune exposure information.

V lost 0 bases and J lost 2, with 9 bases in between. The V gene's germline CDR1 is SGHRS and CDR2 YFSETQ. CDR3 length: 14 amino acids. This clone was counted a single time. As yet, its antigen is unknown. This PCR relied on a set of 60 Vbeta primers and 13 Jbeta primers. This table comes from immunoSEQ multiplex PCR, and its TCRdb copy is limited to in-frame clones, with some not included. This sample carries some 170,000 clones, about 69% of them seen once, and the ten largest clones take under 3%. Every donor was a healthy person donating bone marrow. This chain joins TRBV5-1 and TRBJ2-7, with D possibly TRBD2 on 5 matching bases. Sequencing was carried out using PBMCs. This clonotype was obtained from a human donor in good health. The CDR3 spells CASSLAWETYEQYF. The CDR3 bases are TGCGCCAGCAGCTTGGCTTGGGAGACCTACGAGCAGTACTTC. The complete variable domain, with remaining parts taken from reference TRBV5-1 and TRBJ2-7, reads KAGVTQTPRYLIKTRGQQVTLSCSPISGHRSVSWYQQTPGQGLQFLFEYFSETQRNKGNFPGRFSGRQFSNSRSEMNVSTLELGDSALYLCASSLAWETYEQYFGPGTRLTVT.